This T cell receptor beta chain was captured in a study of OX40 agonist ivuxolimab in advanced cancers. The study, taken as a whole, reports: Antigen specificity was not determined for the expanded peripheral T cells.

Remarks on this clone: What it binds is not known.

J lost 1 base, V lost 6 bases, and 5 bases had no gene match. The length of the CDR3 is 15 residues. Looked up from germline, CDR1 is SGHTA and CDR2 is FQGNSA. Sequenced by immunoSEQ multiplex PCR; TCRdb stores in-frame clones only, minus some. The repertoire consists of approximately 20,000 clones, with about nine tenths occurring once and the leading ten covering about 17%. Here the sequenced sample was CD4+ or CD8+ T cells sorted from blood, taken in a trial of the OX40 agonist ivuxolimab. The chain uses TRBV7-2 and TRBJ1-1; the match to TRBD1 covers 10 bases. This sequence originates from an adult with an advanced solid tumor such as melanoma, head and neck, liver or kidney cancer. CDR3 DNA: TGTGCCAGCAGACAGACAGGGGGCTGGAACACTGAAGCTTTCTTT. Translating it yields CASRQTGGWNTEAFF.